This T cell receptor (beta chain) was identified during a study of cytomegalovirus exposure and HLA in healthy donors. Study observations and caveats: An ancestry cluster, one associated with Asian ancestry, reportedly showed fewer N-insertions than the approximately 700-donor mean in a later analysis.

The donors (healthy individuals) were bone marrow donors. Worth noting for this clone: The antigen remains unidentified.

Germline assignment: CDR1 SGHTA and CDR2 FQGNSA. The CDR3 totals 13 residues. J was trimmed by 9 bases and V by 4 bases; bases with no gene match: 5. The PCR made use of 60 Vbeta and 13 Jbeta primers. The method was immunoSEQ multiplex PCR; TCRdb's version includes in-frame clones alone and lacks a portion of them. Here the sample spans roughly 190,000 clones, less than 85% being singletons. The V and J genes are TRBV7-2 and TRBJ2-3; 9 positions agree with TRBD1. The source of this sequence is a man under 40 in good health and CMV-seropositive. The sample comprised PBMCs. CDR3 DNA: TGTGCCAGCAGCTCGGACAGGGGATGGACGCAGTATTTT. Translating it yields CASSSDRGWTQYF. Variable domain in full (rest from reference TRBV7-2 and TRBJ2-3): GAGVSQSPSNKVTEKGKDVELRCDPISGHTALYWYRQSLGQGLEFLIYFQGNSAPDKSGLPSDRFSAERTGGSVSTLTIQRTQQEDSAVYLCASSSDRGWTQYFGPGTRLTVL.